This TCR beta chain was retrieved from a study of blood T cells in healthy people across ages. Looking at the study overall: Capture by template switching was about one barcoded beta molecule per two T cells. Study-wide findings and caveats: With age, beta diversity per million T cells declined roughly linearly, significantly by about 40.

Caucasian, healthy and from Russia, the donors were aged between about 6 and 90. Together with a sample-barcoded 5' primer, a J-beta primer mix was included in a second PCR lasting about 6 to 11 cycles. MiXCR, run by TCRdb on the 5' RACE reads, gives a single entry per CDR3 protein. The sample holds around 1.5 million distinct CDR3 sequences, around 39% seen once. As for this clonotype: What it binds is not known.

The sequenced sample consisted of blood. This sequence originates from a woman between 18 and 30 years old in good health.

CDR3 sequence: CASSLSGVPNTEAFF. DNA for the CDR3: TGCGCCAGCAGCTTGTCTGGGGTCCCGAACACTGAAGCTTTCTTT. The V call is TRBV5-1, the J call TRBJ1-1, with D unresolved. Trimming left V 1 base short and J 1 base short, with 11 bases between. The CDR3 is 15 residues long. Germline lookup yields CDR1 SGHRS and CDR2 YFSETQ.